A selection of T cell receptor beta chains follows, all from one sample in a study of T cell changes during pregnancy in multiple sclerosis. Sequencing was performed with immunoSEQ multiplex PCR; in TCRdb, only in-frame clones are kept and a portion is missing. The sample contains 35,000 or so clones, about 90% of which appear only once. Sequenced material: CD4+ T cells from peripheral blood mononuclear cells, taken after pregnancy. These receptors were collected from a female donor with multiple sclerosis, enrolled in a pregnancy study. Both conserved end residues are part of each CDR3. The D gene is left open where the match is weak. Some rows have no size entry. The others give once, few or many, or a class for an expanded clone.

v_call: TRBV5-1
j_call: TRBJ1-2
clone_size: -
d_call: TRBD1
cdr3_aa: CASSPRQGPNYGYTF
cdr3_nt: TGCGCCAGCAGCCCTCGACAGGGACCTAACTATGGCTACACCTTC

v_call: TRBV14
j_call: TRBJ1-1
clone_size: -
d_call: -
cdr3_aa: CASSPLWRPAKDTEAFF
cdr3_nt: TGTGCCAGCAGCCCCCTGTGGAGGCCGGCAAAGGACACTGAAGCTTTCTTT

v_call: TRBV9
j_call: TRBJ1-1
clone_size: -
d_call: TRBD1
cdr3_aa: CASSVDPSGTVNTEAFF
cdr3_nt: TGTGCCAGCAGCGTAGACCCATCCGGGACAGTGAACACTGAAGCTTTCTTT

v_call: TRBV6-5
j_call: TRBJ2-1
clone_size: -
d_call: -
cdr3_aa: CASSYSQGGTGEQFF
cdr3_nt: TGTGCCAGCAGTTACTCACAGGGGGGGACAGGTGAGCAGTTCTTC

v_call: TRBV7-2
j_call: TRBJ2-1
clone_size: medium-sized
d_call: -
cdr3_aa: CASSSNRVVNNEQFF
cdr3_nt: TGTGCCAGCAGCTCAAACAGGGTAGTGAACAATGAGCAGTTCTTC

v_call: TRBV29-1
j_call: TRBJ1-1
clone_size: once
d_call: -
cdr3_aa: CSVGLKAGGTEAFF
cdr3_nt: TGCAGCGTTGGACTCAAGGCGGGTGGCACTGAAGCTTTCTTT

v_call: TRBV6-1
j_call: TRBJ1-5
clone_size: -
d_call: -
cdr3_aa: CASSEGLRQPQHF
cdr3_nt: TGTGCCAGCAGTGAGGGCCTCCGGCAGCCCCAGCATTTT

v_call: TRBV5-4
j_call: TRBJ2-7
clone_size: -
d_call: -
cdr3_aa: CASSHSTGNSYEQYF
cdr3_nt: TGTGCCAGCAGCCACTCAACAGGGAATTCCTACGAGCAGTACTTC

v_call: TRBV10-3
j_call: TRBJ2-3
clone_size: -
d_call: TRBD2
cdr3_aa: CAISPRTSPTDTQYF
cdr3_nt: TGTGCCATCAGTCCTCGGACTAGCCCTACAGATACGCAGTATTTT

v_call: TRBV7-3
j_call: TRBJ2-1
clone_size: -
d_call: TRBD2
cdr3_aa: CASSSGGAGVYNEQFF
cdr3_nt: TGTGCCAGCAGCTCTGGCGGCGCGGGGGTCTACAATGAGCAGTTCTTC

v_call: TRBV29-1
j_call: TRBJ2-1
clone_size: -
d_call: TRBD1
cdr3_aa: CSVEMGQGRYGWQFF
cdr3_nt: TGCAGCGTTGAGATGGGACAGGGAAGGTACGGGTGGCAGTTCTTC

v_call: TRBV2
j_call: TRBJ2-3
clone_size: -
d_call: TRBD2
cdr3_aa: CASSPTSSGRANTQYF
cdr3_nt: TGTGCCAGCAGTCCAACTTCTAGCGGGAGGGCGAATACGCAGTATTTT

v_call: TRBV19
j_call: TRBJ1-1
clone_size: -
d_call: TRBD1
cdr3_aa: CASDTTGGSNTEAFF
cdr3_nt: TGTGCCAGTGATACTACAGGGGGTTCGAACACTGAAGCTTTCTTT

v_call: TRBV28
j_call: TRBJ2-2
clone_size: -
d_call: -
cdr3_aa: CASSSVQTGELFF
cdr3_nt: TGTGCCAGCAGCAGTGTCCAGACCGGGGAGCTGTTTTTT

v_call: TRBV27
j_call: TRBJ2-7
clone_size: -
d_call: TRBD1
cdr3_aa: CASWGTGGYEQYF
cdr3_nt: TGTGCCAGCTGGGGGACAGGGGGCTACGAGCAGTACTTC

v_call: TRBV7-2
j_call: TRBJ2-7
clone_size: -
d_call: -
cdr3_aa: CASSLGGVSYEQYF
cdr3_nt: TGTGCCAGCAGCTTAGGCGGAGTCAGCTACGAGCAGTACTTC

v_call: TRBV5-4
j_call: TRBJ2-4
clone_size: -
d_call: TRBD2
cdr3_aa: CASSPGLAGGLAKNIQYF
cdr3_nt: TGTGCCAGCAGCCCGGGACTAGCGGGGGGACTAGCCAAAAACATTCAGTACTTC

v_call: TRBV6-6
j_call: TRBJ1-5
clone_size: -
d_call: -
cdr3_aa: CASSYSRGPNQPQHF
cdr3_nt: TGTGCCAGCAGTTACTCTCGAGGTCCCAATCAGCCCCAGCATTTT

v_call: TRBV12-5
j_call: TRBJ2-5
clone_size: -
d_call: -
cdr3_aa: CASGLGTGSVTQYF
cdr3_nt: TGTGCTAGTGGTTTGGGCACAGGGAGCGTGACCCAGTACTTC

v_call: TRBV9
j_call: TRBJ2-2
clone_size: once
d_call: -
cdr3_aa: CASSVEGRGDTGELFF
cdr3_nt: TGTGCCAGCAGCGTAGAAGGCAGGGGAGACACCGGGGAGCTGTTTTTT

v_call: TRBV7-2
j_call: TRBJ2-2
clone_size: -
d_call: TRBD1
cdr3_aa: CASSLGQGLWGELFF
cdr3_nt: TGTGCCAGCAGCCTGGGACAGGGGCTTTGGGGGGAGCTGTTTTTT

v_call: TRBV7-9
j_call: TRBJ1-1
clone_size: -
d_call: -
cdr3_aa: CASILTSGGEAFF
cdr3_nt: TGTGCCAGCATCCTTACTTCAGGAGGGGAAGCTTTCTTT